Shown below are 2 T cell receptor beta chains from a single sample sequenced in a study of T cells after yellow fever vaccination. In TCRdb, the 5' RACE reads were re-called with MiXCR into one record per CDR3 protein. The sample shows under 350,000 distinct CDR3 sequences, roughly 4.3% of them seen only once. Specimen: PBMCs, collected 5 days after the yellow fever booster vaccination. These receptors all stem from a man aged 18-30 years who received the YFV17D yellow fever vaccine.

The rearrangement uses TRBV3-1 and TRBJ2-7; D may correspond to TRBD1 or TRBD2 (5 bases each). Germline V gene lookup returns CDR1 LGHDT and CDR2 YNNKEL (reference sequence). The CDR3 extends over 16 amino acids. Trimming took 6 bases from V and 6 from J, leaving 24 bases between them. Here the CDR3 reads CASSRTRGVMTGEQYF. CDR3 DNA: TGTGCCAGCAGTCGCACGAGGGGCGTTATGACGGGCGAGCAGTACTTC.

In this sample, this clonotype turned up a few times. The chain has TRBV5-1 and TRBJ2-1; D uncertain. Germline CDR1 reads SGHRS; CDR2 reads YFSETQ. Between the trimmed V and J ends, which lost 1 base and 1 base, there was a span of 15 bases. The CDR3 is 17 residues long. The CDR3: CASSLSRKGLSYNEQFF. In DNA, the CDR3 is TGCGCCAGCAGCTTGAGTCGTAAGGGATTATCCTACAATGAGCAGTTCTTC.